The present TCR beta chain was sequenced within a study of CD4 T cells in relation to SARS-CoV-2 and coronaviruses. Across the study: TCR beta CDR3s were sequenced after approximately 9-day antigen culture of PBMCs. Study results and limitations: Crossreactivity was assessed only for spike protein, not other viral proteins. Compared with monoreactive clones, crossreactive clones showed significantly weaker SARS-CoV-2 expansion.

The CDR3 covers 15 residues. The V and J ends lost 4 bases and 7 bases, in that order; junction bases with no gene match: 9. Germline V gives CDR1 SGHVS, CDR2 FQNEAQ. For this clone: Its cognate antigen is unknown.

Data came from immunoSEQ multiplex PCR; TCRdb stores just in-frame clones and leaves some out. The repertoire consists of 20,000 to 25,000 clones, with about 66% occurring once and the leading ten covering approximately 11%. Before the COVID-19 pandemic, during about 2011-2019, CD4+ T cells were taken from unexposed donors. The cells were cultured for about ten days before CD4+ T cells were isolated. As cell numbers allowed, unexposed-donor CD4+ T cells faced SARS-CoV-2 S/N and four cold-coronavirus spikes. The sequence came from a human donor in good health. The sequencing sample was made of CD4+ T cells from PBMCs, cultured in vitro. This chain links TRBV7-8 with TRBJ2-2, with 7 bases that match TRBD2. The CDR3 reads CASSSRDYPVGELFF. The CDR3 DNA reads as TGTGCCAGCAGCTCCCGGGACTACCCTGTCGGGGAGCTGTTTTTT.